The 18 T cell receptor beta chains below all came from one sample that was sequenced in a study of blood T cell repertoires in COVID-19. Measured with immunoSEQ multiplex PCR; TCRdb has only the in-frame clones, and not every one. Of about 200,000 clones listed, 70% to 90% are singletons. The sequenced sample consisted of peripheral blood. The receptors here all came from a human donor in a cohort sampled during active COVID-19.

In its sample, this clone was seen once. CDR3 coding DNA: TGTGCCAGCAGTGAAGGGGGCCACAGGGGGCGGAATGAAAAACTGTTTTTT. Its protein product is CASSEGGHRGRNEKLFF. The chain uses TRBV6-1 and TRBJ1-4; 9 nucleotides match TRBD1. Losses at the gene ends were 1 base for V and 5 bases for J; bases not matched to a gene: 8. The germline CDR1 and CDR2 sequences are MNHNS and SASEGT. This CDR3 is built from 17 residues.

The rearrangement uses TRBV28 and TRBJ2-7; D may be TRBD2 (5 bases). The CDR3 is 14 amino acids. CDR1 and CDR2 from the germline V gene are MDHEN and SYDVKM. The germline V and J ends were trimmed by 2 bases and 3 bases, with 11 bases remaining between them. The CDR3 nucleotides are TGTGCCAGCAGTTTAACGGGAACCCTCTACGAGCAGTACTTC. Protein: CASSLTGTLYEQYF.

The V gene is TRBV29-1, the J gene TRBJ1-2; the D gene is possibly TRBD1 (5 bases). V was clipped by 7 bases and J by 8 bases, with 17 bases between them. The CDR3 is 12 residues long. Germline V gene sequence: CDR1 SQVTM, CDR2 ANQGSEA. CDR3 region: CSASTGFRGYTF. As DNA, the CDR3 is TGCAGCGCCTCCACAGGATTCAGGGGCTACACCTTC.

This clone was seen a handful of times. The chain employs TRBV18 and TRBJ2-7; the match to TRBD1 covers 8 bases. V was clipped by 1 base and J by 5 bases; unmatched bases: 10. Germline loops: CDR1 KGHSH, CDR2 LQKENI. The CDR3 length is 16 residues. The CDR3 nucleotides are TGTGCCAGCTCACCACGGAGCAGGGGGCCGACGAACGAGCAGTACTTC. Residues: CASSPRSRGPTNEQYF.

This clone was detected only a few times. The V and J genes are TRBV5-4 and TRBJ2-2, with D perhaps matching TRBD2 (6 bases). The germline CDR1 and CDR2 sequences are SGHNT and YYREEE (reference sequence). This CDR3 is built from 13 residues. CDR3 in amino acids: CRWDSANTGELFF. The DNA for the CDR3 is TGTCGATGGGACTCCGCGAACACCGGGGAGCTGTTTTTT.

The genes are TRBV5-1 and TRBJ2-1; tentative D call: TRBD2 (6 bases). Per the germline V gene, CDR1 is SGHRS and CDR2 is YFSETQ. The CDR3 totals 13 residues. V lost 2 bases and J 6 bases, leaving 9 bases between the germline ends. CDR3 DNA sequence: TGCGCCAGCAGCTTCGGGGGAGGCAATGAGCAGTTCTTC. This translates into CASSFGGGNEQFF.

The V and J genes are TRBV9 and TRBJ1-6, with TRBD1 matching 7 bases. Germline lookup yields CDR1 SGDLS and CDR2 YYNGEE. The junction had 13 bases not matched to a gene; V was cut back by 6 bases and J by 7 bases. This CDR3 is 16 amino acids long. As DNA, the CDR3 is TGTGCCAGCACCCCGGGTATGGGGACAGAAAATTCACCCCTCCACTTT. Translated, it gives CASTPGMGTENSPLHF.

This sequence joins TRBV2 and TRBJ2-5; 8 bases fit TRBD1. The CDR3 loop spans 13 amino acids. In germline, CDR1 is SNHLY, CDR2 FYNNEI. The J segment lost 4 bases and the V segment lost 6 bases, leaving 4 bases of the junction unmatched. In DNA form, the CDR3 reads TGTGCCAGCAGCAGGGGGCCGAGAGAGACCCAGTACTTC. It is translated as CASSRGPRETQYF.

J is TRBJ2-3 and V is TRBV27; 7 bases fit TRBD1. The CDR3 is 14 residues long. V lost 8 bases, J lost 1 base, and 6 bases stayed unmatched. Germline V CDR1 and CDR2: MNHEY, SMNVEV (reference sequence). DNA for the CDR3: TGTGCCAGCGGGACCGGGACAGGCACAGATACGCAGTATTTT. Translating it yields CASGTGTGTDTQYF.

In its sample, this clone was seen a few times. CDR3 DNA: TGTGCCAGCAGGAGGACGGGACAAGAGACCCAGTACTTC. Amino acid sequence: CASRRTGQETQYF. J is TRBJ2-5 and V is TRBV12-3 or TRBV12-4; D possibly corresponds to TRBD2 (5 bases). Trimming removed 6 bases at V and 2 bases at J, with 10 bases between. There are 13 residues in the CDR3.

CDR3 protein: CASSRGHNQPQHF. CDR3 nucleotides: TGTGCCAGCAGTCGGGGACACAATCAGCCCCAGCATTTT. This chain uses TRBV28 with TRBJ1-5, with a tentative D call TRBD1 (6 bases). CDR1 MDHEN and CDR2 SYDVKM come from the germline V gene. The CDR3 length is 13 residues. V dropped 5 bases and J dropped 3 bases, with 8 bases sitting between them.

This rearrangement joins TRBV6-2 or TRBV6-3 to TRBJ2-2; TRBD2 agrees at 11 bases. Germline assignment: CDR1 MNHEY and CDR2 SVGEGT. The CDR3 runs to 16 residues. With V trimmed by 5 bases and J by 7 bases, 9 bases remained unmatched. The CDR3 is CASSRWTSGRSGELFF. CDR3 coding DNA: TGTGCCAGCAGTCGCTGGACTAGCGGGCGTAGCGGGGAGCTGTTTTTT.

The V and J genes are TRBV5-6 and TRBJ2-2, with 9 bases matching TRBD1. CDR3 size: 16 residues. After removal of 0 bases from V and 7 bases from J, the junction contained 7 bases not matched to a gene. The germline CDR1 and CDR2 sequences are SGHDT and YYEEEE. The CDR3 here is CASSLEMGQGYGELFF. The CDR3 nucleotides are TGTGCCAGCAGCTTGGAAATGGGACAGGGTTACGGGGAGCTGTTTTTT.

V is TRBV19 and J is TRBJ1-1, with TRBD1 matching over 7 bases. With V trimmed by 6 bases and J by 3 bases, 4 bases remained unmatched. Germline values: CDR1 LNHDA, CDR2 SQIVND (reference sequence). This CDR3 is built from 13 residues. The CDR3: CASRDRVDTEAFF. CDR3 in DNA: TGTGCCAGTAGAGACAGGGTCGACACTGAAGCTTTCTTT. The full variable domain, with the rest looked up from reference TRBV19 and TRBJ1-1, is DGGITQSPKYLFRKEGQNVTLSCEQNLNHDAMYWYRQDPGQGLRLIYYSQIVNDFQKGDIAEGYSVSREKKESFPLTVTSAQKNPTAFYLCASRDRVDTEAFFGQGTRLTVV.

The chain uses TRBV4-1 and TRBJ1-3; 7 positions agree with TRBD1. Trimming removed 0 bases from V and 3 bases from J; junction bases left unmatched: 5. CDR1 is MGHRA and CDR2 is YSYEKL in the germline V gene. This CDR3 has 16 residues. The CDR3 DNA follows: TGCGCCAGCAGCCAAGACCCGGGACAGCTTGGAAACACCATATATTTT. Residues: CASSQDPGQLGNTIYF.

The CDR3 DNA reads TGTGCCACCAGTGTTGCCGGGGGTACGCAGTATTTT. It translates to CATSVAGGTQYF. The chain combines TRBV24-1 with TRBJ2-3; D is perhaps TRBD2 (6 bases). The CDR3 is 12 amino acids. V lost 5 bases and J lost 8, with 10 bases in between. Per the germline V gene, CDR1 is KGHDR and CDR2 is SFDVKD.

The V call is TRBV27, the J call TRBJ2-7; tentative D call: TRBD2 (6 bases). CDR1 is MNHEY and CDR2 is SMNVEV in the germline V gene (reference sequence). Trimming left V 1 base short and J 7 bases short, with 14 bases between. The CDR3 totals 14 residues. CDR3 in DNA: TGTGCCAGCAGTTTATTTCGGGGGTTGGATGAGCAGTACTTC. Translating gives CASSLFRGLDEQYF.

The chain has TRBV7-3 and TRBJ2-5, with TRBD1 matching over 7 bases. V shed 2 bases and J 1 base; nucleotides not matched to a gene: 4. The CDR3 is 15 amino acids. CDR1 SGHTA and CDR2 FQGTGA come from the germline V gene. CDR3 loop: CASSLSGQPQETQYF. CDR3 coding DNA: TGTGCCAGCAGCTTATCGGGACAGCCCCAAGAGACCCAGTACTTC.